This TCR beta chain appears in the sequencing data of a study of identical twins. A few counts support this clonotype. TCRdb reprocessed the 5' RACE reads with MiXCR, giving one entry per CDR3 protein. The sample shows fewer than 20,000 distinct CDR3 sequences, just under 70% of them seen only once. This receptor was identified in a woman between 18 and 29 years old in good health. This table probably holds off-target reads from a library built for another chain. Material: memory (CD45RO+) T cells sorted from blood.

The DNA for the CDR3 is TGTGCCAGCAGCTTAGGACGGAACACTGAAGCTTTCTTT. Amino acids: CASSLGRNTEAFF. The J gene is TRBJ1-1, the V gene TRBV7-6, with D unclear. The V end lost 1 base, the J end lost 1 base, and 4 bases lay between the germline ends. The CDR3 length is 13 residues. The germline CDR1 and CDR2 sequences are SGHVS and FNYEAQ.